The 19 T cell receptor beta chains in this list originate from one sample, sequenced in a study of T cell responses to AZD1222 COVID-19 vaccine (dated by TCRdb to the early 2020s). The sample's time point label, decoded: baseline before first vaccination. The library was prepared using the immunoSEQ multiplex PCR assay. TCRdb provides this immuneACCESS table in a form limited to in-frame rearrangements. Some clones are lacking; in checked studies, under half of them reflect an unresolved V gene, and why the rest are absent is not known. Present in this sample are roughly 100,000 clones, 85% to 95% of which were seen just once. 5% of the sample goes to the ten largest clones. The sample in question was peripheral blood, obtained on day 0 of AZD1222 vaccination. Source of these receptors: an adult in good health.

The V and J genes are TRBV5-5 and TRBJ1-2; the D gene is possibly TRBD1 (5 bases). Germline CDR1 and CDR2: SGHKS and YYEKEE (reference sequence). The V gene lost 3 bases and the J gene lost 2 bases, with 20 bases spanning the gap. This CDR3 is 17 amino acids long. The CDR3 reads CASSSIPRTTGNYGYTF. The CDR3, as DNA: TGTGCCAGCAGCTCTATTCCACGGACAACCGGAAACTATGGCTACACCTTC.

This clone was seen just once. The CDR3 loop reads CASSYGQGPYNEQFF. The CDR3 bases are TGTGCCAGCAGCTACGGACAGGGGCCATACAATGAGCAGTTCTTC. The V gene is TRBV5-5, the J gene TRBJ2-1, with TRBD1 identical over 9 bases. Looked up from germline, CDR1 is SGHKS and CDR2 is YYEKEE (reference sequence). CDR3 size: 15 residues. V lost 3 bases to trimming and J lost 4 bases; unmatched junction nucleotides: 5.

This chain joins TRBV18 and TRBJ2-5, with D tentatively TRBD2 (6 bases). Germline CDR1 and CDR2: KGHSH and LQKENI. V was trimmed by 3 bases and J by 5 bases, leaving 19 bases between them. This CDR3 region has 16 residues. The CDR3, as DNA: TGTGCCAGCTCACCGCCCTCGGCCGGGAGTATGGAGACCCAGTACTTC. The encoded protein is CASSPPSAGSMETQYF.

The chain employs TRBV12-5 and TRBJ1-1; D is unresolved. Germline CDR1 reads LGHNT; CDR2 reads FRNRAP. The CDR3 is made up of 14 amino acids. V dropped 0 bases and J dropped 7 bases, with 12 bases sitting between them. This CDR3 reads CASGLVPPGNEAFF. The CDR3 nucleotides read TGTGCTAGTGGTTTGGTACCGCCCGGGAATGAAGCTTTCTTT.

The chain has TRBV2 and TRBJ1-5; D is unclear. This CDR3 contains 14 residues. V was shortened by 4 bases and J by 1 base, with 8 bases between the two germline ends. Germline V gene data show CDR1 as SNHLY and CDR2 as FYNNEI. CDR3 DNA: TGTGCCAGCAGTGTGGGTAGGAGCAATCAGCCCCAGCATTTT. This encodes CASSVGRSNQPQHF.

The CDR3 DNA follows: TGTGCCAGCTCACCATCTGGGACAGGGGTCTACGGCTACACCTTC. Protein product: CASSPSGTGVYGYTF. The V and J genes are TRBV18 and TRBJ1-2, with 10 bases identical to TRBD1. Losses at the gene ends were 2 bases for V and 8 bases for J; bases not matched to a gene: 8. The CDR3 extends over 15 amino acids. Germline V lookup: CDR1 KGHSH, CDR2 LQKENI. The full variable domain, rest sourced from reference TRBV18 and TRBJ1-2, is NAGVMQNPRHLVRRRGQEARLRCSPMKGHSHVYWYRQLPEEGLKFMVYLQKENIIDESGMPKERFSAEFPKEGPSILRIQQVVRGDSAAYFCASSPSGTGVYGYTFGSGTRLTVV.

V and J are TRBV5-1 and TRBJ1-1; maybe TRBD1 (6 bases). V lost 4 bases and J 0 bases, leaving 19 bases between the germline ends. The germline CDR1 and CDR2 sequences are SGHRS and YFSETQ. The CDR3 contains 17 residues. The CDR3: CASSPTDSSRLNTEAFF. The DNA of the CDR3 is TGCGCCAGCAGCCCAACGGACAGTTCACGATTGAACACTGAAGCTTTCTTT. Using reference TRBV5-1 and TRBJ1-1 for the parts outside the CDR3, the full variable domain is KAGVTQTPRYLIKTRGQQVTLSCSPISGHRSVSWYQQTPGQGLQFLFEYFSETQRNKGNFPGRFSGRQFSNSRSEMNVSTLELGDSALYLCASSPTDSSRLNTEAFFGQGTRLTVV.

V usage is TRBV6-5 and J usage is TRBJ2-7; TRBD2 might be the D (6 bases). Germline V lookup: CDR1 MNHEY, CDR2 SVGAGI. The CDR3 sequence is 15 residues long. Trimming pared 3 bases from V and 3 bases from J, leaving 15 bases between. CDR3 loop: CASSYSGTAFYEQYF. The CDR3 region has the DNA TGTGCCAGCAGTTATAGCGGAACGGCCTTCTACGAGCAGTACTTC.

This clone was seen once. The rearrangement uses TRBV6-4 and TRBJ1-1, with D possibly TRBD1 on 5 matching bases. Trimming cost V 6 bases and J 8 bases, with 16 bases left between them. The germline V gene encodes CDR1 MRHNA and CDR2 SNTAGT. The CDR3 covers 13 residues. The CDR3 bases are TGTGCCAGCAGCAGGGACGTCCACGCCGAAGCTTTCTTT. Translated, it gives CASSRDVHAEAFF.

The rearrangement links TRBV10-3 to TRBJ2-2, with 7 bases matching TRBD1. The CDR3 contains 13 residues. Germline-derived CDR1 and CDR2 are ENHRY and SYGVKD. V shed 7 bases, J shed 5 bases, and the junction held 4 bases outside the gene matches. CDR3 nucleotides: TGTGCCATCATGGGACAGTCGACCGGGGAGCTGTTTTTT. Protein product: CAIMGQSTGELFF.

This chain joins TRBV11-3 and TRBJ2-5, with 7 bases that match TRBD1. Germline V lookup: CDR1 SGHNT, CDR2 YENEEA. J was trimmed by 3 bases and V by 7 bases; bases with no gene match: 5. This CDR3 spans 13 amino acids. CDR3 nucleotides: TGTGCCAGCACCCGACAGGGTAAAGAGACCCAGTACTTC. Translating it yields CASTRQGKETQYF.

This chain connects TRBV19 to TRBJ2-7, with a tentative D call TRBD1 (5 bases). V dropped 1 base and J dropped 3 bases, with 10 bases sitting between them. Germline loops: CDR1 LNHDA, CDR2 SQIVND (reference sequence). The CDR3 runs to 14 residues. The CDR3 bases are TGTGCCAGTAGTATAGGTGGTAGGGGCTACGAGCAGTACTTC. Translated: CASSIGGRGYEQYF.

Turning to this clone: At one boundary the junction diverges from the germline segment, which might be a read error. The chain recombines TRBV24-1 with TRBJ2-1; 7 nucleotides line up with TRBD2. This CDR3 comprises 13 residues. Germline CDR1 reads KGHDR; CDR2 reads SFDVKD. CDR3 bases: TGTGCCGCCAGGTTGGGGGGAGGGAATGAGCAGTTCTTC. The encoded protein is CAARLGGGNEQFF.

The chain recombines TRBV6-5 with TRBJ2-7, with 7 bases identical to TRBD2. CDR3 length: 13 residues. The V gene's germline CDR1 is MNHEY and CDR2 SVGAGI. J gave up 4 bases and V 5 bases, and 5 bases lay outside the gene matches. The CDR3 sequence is CASSIREGYEQYF. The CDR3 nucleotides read TGTGCCAGCAGTATTAGGGAGGGGTACGAGCAGTACTTC.

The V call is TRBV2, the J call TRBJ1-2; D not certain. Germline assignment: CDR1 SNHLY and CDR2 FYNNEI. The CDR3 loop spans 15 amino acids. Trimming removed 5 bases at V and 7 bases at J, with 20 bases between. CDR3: CASSPTTRFRGGYTF. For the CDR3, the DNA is TGTGCCAGCAGTCCCACAACCAGGTTCCGAGGTGGCTACACCTTC.

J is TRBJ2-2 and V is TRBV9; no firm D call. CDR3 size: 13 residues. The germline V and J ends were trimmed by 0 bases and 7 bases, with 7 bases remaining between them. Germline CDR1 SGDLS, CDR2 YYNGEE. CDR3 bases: TGTGCCAGCAGCGTAGTCGGAAGCGGGGAGCTGTTTTTT. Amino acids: CASSVVGSGELFF.

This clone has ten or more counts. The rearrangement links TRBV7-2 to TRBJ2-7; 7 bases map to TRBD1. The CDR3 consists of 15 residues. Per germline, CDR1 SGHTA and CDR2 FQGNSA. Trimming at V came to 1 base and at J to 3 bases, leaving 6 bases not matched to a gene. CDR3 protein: CASSLGLWDSYEQYF. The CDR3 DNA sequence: TGTGCCAGCAGCTTAGGGCTGTGGGACAGCTACGAGCAGTACTTC.

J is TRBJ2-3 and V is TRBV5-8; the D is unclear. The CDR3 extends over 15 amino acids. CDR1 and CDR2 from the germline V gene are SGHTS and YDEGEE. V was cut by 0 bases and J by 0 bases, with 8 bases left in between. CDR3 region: CASSLVGTSTDTQYF. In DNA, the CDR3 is TGTGCCAGCAGCTTGGTGGGCACTAGCACAGATACGCAGTATTTT.

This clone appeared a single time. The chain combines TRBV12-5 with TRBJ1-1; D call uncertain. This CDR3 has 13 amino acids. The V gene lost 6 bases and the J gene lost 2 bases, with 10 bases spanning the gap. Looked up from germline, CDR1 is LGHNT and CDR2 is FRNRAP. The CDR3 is CASGSDFNTEAFF. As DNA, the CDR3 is TGTGCTAGTGGCTCCGATTTTAACACTGAAGCTTTCTTT.